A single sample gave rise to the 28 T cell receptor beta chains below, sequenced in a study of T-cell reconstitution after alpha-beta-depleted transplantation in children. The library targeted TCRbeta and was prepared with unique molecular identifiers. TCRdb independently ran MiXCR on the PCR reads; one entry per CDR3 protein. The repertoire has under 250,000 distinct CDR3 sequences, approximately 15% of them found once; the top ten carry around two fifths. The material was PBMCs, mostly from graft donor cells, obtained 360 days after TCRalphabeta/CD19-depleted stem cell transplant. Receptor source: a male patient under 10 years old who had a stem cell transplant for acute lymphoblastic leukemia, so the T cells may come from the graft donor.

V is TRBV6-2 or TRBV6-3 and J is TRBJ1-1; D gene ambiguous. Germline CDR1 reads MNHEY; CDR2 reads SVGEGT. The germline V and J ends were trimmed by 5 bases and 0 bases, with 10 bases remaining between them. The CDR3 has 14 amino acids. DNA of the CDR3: TGTGCCAGCAGTCCGCTCTCAGTGAACACTGAAGCTTTCTTT. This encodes CASSPLSVNTEAFF.

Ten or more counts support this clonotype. The CDR3 spells CASSVGRGKNIQYF. The CDR3 coding sequence is TGTGCCAGCAGCGTAGGGCGAGGCAAAAACATTCAGTACTTC. V usage is TRBV9 and J usage is TRBJ2-4; unclear D gene. There are 14 residues in the CDR3. Germline CDR1 and CDR2: SGDLS and YYNGEE. V was trimmed by 0 bases and J by 3 bases, leaving 7 bases between them.

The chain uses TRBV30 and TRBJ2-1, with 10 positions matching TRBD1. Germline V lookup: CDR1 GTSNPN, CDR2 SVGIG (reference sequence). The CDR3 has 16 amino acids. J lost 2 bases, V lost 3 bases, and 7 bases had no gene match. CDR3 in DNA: TGTGCCTGGAGCCCACCGGGACAGGGGACCTACAATGAGCAGTTCTTC. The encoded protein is CAWSPPGQGTYNEQFF.

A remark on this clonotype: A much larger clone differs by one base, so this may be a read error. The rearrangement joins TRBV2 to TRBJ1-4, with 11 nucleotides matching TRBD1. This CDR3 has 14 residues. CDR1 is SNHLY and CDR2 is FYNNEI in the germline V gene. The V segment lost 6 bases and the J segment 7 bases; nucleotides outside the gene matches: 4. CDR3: CASSTGTGGEKLFF. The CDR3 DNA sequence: TGTGCCAGCAGCACCGGGACAGGGGGTGAAAAACTGTTTTTT.

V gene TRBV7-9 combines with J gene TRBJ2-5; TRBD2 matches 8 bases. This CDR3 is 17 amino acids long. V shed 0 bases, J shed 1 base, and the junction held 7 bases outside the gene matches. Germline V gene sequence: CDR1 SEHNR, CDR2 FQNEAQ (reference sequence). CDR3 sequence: CASSLARNGRVQETQYF. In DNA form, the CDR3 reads TGTGCCAGCAGCTTAGCGCGGAACGGGAGGGTCCAAGAGACCCAGTACTTC.

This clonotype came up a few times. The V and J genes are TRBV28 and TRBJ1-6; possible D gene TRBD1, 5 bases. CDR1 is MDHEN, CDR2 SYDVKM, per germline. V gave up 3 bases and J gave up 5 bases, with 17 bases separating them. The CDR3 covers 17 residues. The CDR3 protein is CASSFRKGSPHNSPLHF. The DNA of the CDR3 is TGTGCCAGCAGTTTCCGGAAGGGGTCCCCCCATAATTCACCCCTCCACTTT.

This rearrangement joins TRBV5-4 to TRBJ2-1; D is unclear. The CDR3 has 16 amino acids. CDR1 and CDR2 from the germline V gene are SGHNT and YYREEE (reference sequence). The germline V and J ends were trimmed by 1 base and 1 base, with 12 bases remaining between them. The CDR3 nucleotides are TGTGCCAGCAGCTTGCCCCTCCCCGGGTCCTACAATGAGCAGTTCTTC. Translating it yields CASSLPLPGSYNEQFF.

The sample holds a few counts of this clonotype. This chain's CDR3 is CASSVAFETAQYF. The CDR3 nucleotides are TGTGCCAGCAGCGTAGCTTTTGAGACAGCGCAGTATTTT. This chain connects TRBV9 to TRBJ2-3; D might be TRBD1 (5 bases). The CDR3 length is 13 residues. V was shortened by 0 bases and J by 10 bases, with 12 bases between the two germline ends. CDR1 SGDLS and CDR2 YYNGEE come from the germline V gene. The full variable domain, completed using reference TRBV9 and TRBJ2-3, is DSGVTQTPKHLITATGQRVTLRCSPRSGDLSVYWYQQSLDQGLQFLIQYYNGEERAKGNILERFSAQQFPDLHSELNLSSLELGDSALYFCASSVAFETAQYFGPGTRLTVL.

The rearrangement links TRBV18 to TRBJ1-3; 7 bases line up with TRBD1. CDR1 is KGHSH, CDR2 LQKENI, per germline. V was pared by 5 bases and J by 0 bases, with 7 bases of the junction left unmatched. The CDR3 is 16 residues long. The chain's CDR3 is CASSFKTGNSGNTIYF. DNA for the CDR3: TGTGCCAGCTCATTCAAGACAGGGAACTCTGGAAACACCATATATTTT.

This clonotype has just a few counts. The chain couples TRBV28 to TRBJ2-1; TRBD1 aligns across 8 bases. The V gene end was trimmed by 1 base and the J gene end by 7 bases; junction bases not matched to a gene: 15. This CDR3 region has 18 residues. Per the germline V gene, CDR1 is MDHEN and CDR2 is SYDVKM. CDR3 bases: TGTGCCAGCAGTTTATTATTTTTACGGGTCAGGGGGCGAAATGAGCAGTTCTTC. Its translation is CASSLLFLRVRGRNEQFF.

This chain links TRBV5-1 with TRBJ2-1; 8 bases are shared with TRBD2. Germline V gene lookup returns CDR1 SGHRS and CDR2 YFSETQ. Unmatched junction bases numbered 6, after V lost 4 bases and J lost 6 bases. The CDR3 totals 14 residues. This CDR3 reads CASSEGTRGNEQFF. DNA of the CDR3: TGCGCCAGCAGCGAGGGGACTAGAGGCAATGAGCAGTTCTTC.

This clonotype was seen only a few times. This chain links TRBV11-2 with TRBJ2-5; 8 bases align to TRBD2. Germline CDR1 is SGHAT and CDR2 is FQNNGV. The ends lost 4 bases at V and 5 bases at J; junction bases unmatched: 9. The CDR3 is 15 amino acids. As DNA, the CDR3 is TGTGCCAGCAGCTCTCACAGCGGGGGCGTGGAGACCCAGTACTTC. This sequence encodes CASSSHSGGVETQYF.

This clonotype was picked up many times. The CDR3 is CASSPGRNEQFF. CDR3 nucleotides: TGTGCCAGCTCACCAGGTAGGAATGAGCAGTTCTTC. J is TRBJ2-1 and V is TRBV18; D not resolved. Trimming removed 2 bases at V and 7 bases at J, with 6 bases between. The CDR3 is made up of 12 amino acids. Germline assignment: CDR1 KGHSH and CDR2 LQKENI.

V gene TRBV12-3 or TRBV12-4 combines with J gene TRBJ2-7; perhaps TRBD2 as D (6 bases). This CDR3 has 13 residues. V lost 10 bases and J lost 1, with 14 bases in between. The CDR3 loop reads CATLVGGSYEQYF. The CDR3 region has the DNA TGTGCCACCCTCGTGGGAGGATCCTACGAGCAGTACTTC.

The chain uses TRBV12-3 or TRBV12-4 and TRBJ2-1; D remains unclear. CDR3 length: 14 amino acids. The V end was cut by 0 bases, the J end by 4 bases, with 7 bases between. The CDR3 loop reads CASSLAQLYNEQFF. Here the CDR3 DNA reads TGTGCCAGCAGTTTAGCGCAGCTTTACAATGAGCAGTTCTTC.

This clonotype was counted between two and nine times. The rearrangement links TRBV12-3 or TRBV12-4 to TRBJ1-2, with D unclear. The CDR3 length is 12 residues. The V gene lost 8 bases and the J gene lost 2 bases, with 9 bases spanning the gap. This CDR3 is CASLGPNYGYTF. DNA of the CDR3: TGTGCCAGCCTCGGACCCAACTATGGCTACACCTTC.

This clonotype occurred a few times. The CDR3, as DNA: TGTGCCAGCAGCCGAGGACAGGCCCGTAGCAATCAGCCCCAGCATTTT. Amino acid sequence: CASSRGQARSNQPQHF. V usage is TRBV6-1 and J usage is TRBJ1-5; 7 nucleotides align to TRBD1. This CDR3 is built from 16 residues. The germline CDR1 and CDR2 sequences are MNHNS and SASEGT. With 6 bases clipped from V and 0 bases from J, the junction kept 8 bases outside the gene matches.

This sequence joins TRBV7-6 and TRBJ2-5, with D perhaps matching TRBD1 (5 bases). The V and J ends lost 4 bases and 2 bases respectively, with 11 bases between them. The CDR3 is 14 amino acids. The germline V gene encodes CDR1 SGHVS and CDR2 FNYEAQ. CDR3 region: CASSYRQSQETQYF. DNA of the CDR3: TGTGCCAGCAGCTACAGACAGTCACAAGAGACCCAGTACTTC.

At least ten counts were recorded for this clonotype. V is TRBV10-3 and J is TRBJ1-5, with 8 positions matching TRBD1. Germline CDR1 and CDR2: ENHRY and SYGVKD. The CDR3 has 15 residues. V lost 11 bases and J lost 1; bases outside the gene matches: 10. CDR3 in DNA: TGTGCCTCCGGACAGGGCGAACTGAGCAATCAGCCCCAGCATTTT. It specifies CASGQGELSNQPQHF.

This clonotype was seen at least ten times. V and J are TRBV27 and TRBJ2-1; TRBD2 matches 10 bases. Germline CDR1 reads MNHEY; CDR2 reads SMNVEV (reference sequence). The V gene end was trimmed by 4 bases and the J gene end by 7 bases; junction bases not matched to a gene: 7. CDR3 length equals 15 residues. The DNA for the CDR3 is TGTGCCAGCAGTTCTTCTAGCGGGGGTAATAATGAGCAGTTCTTC. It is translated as CASSSSSGGNNEQFF.

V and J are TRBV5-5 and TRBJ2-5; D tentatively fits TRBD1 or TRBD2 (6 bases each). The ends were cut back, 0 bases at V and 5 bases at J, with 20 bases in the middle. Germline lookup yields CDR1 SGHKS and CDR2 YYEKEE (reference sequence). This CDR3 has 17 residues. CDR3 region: CASSLARITGTGETQYF. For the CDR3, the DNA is TGTGCCAGCAGCTTGGCCCGAATAACAGGGACTGGGGAGACCCAGTACTTC.

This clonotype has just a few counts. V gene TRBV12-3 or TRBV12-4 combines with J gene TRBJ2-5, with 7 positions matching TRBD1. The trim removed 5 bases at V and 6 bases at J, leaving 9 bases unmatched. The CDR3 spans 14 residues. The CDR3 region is CASSPTTGHQTQYF. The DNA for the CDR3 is TGTGCCAGCAGTCCCACGACAGGGCATCAGACCCAGTACTTC.

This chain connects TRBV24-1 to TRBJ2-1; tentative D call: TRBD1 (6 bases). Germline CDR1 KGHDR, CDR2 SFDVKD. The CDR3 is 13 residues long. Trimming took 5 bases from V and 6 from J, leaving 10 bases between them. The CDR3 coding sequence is TGTGCCACCAGTGTGGCAGGGGTCAATGAGCAGTTCTTC. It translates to CATSVAGVNEQFF.

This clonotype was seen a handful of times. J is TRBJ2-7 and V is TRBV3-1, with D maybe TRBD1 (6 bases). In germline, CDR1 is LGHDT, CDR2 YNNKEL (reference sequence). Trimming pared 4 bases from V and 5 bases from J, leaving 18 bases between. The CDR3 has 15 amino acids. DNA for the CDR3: TGTGCCAGCAGCCGAGGAACATTGACAGGAGACGAGCAGTACTTC. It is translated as CASSRGTLTGDEQYF.

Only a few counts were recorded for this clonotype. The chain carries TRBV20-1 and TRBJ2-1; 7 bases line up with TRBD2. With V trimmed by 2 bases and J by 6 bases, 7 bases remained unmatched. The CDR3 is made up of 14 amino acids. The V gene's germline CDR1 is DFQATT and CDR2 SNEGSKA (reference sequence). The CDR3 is CSARPTSLLNEQFF. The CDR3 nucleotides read TGCAGTGCTAGACCGACTAGCCTTCTCAATGAGCAGTTCTTC.

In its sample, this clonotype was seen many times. CDR3 in DNA: TGCGCCAGCAGCTTGGGGTCGGGTGTGGCTAGCGGACAAGAGACCCAGTACTTC. This codes for CASSLGSGVASGQETQYF. The chain is built from TRBV5-1 and TRBJ2-5; the match to TRBD2 covers 7 bases. This CDR3 is built from 18 residues. Germline V gene lookup returns CDR1 SGHRS and CDR2 YFSETQ. The J segment lost 2 bases and the V segment lost 0 bases, leaving 13 bases of the junction unmatched. The full variable domain, completed using reference TRBV5-1 and TRBJ2-5, is KAGVTQTPRYLIKTRGQQVTLSCSPISGHRSVSWYQQTPGQGLQFLFEYFSETQRNKGNFPGRFSGRQFSNSRSEMNVSTLELGDSALYLCASSLGSGVASGQETQYFGPGTRLLVL.

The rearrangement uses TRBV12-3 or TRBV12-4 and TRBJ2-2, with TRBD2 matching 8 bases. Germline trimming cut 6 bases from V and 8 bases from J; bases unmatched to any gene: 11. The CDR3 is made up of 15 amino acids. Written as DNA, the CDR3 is TGTGCCAGCAGCCCGGGACTAGTCCTCTATGGGGAGCTGTTTTTT. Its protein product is CASSPGLVLYGELFF.

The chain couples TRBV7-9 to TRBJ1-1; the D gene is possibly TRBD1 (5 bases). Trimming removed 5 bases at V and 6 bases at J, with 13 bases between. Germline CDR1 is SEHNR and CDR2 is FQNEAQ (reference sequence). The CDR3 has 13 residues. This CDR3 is CASSRSGPPEAFF. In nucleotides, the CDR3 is TGTGCCAGCAGCCGTTCGGGGCCTCCTGAAGCTTTCTTT.